The 20 T cell receptor beta chains given below trace back to one sample, sequenced in a study of Graves' ophthalmopathy and Graves' hyperthyroidism. From RNA, the CDR3 regions of TCR beta chains were amplified and sequenced. HTBI-primed RT-PCR formed the first round, and a multiplex PCR formed the second. TCRdb re-derived calls from the multiplex PCR reads in MiXCR, one entry per CDR3 protein. The sample shows some 150,000 distinct CDR3 sequences, roughly two fifths of them seen only once. The material sequenced was peripheral blood. These receptors originate from a young man with Graves' ophthalmopathy.

The table lists this clonotype with many counts. The V call is TRBV20-1, the J call TRBJ1-6; no clear D gene. V lost 0 bases and J 4 bases, leaving 7 bases between the germline ends. The germline CDR1 and CDR2 sequences are DFQATT and SNEGSKA (reference sequence). The CDR3 runs to 14 residues. The CDR3 DNA reads TGCAGTGCTAGAGATCTGAAGTATAATTCACCCCTCCACTTT. It encodes CSARDLKYNSPLHF.

The chain links TRBV6-1 to TRBJ1-2; D remains ambiguous. Germline-derived CDR1 and CDR2 are MNHNS and SASEGT. This CDR3 has 14 amino acids. Deletions cut 5 bases from V and 2 bases from J, with 12 bases between. In DNA, the CDR3 is TGTGCCAGCAGTCCGGGCAGAGACAACTATGGCTACACCTTC. Its protein is CASSPGRDNYGYTF.

This clonotype was detected ten times or more. The CDR3 region has the DNA TGTGCCAGCAGCTTGGTGTTCCAACATGGCTCTGGGGCCAACGTCCTGACTTTC. Encoded protein: CASSLVFQHGSGANVLTF. The chain carries TRBV5-4 and TRBJ2-6; the D is unclear. Trimming removed 0 bases from V and 0 bases from J, with 13 bases in between. This CDR3 is built from 18 residues. Germline CDR1 SGHNT, CDR2 YYREEE (reference sequence).

This clonotype was observed many times. The chain has TRBV10-3 and TRBJ2-7; the match to TRBD2 covers 7 bases. Per germline, CDR1 ENHRY and CDR2 SYGVKD. Trimming cost V 3 bases and J 3 bases; bases outside gene matches: 2. The CDR3 is made up of 13 amino acids. CDR3 in DNA: TGTGCCATCAGTGAAGGACTAGTCTACGAGCAGTACTTC. Protein: CAISEGLVYEQYF.

This clonotype was observed many times. The chain employs TRBV6-4 and TRBJ1-1; tentative D call: TRBD1 (5 bases). Germline CDR1 reads MRHNA; CDR2 reads SNTAGT. The CDR3 totals 17 residues. Trimming took 5 bases from V and 0 from J, leaving 19 bases between them. The CDR3 region has the DNA TGTGCCAGCAGTACACTACCCGGGGGGGAACTGAACACTGAAGCTTTCTTT. This translates into CASSTLPGGELNTEAFF.

This chain uses TRBV28 with TRBJ2-7, with a tentative D call TRBD1 (6 bases). The germline gives CDR1 MDHEN, CDR2 SYDVKM. This CDR3 has 12 residues. V lost 10 bases and J lost 6, with 16 bases in between. CDR3 amino acids: CATLPGAGEQYF. The CDR3 bases are TGTGCCACACTCCCAGGGGCAGGCGAGCAGTACTTC.

This clonotype showed up many times. V gene TRBV11-3 combines with J gene TRBJ1-2; 9 nucleotides agree with TRBD1. With V trimmed by 4 bases and J by 4 bases, 4 bases remained unmatched. This CDR3 has 14 residues. The germline V gene has CDR1 SGHNT and CDR2 YENEEA. The DNA of the CDR3 is TGTGCCAGCAGCTCTGGACAGGGGATCTATGGCTACACCTTC. Its protein is CASSSGQGIYGYTF.

This clonotype appeared many times. V usage is TRBV15 and J usage is TRBJ2-7; D is possibly TRBD2 (6 bases). Germline assignment: CDR1 LNHNV and CDR2 YYDKDF (reference sequence). Trimming shortened V by 0 bases and J by 0 bases, and 12 bases separated the two germline ends. The CDR3 sequence is 16 residues long. The CDR3 DNA reads TGTGCCACCAGCAGAGATTGGGGGACTGCCTCCTACGAGCAGTACTTC. Its translation: CATSRDWGTASYEQYF.

This clonotype appeared many times. The V call is TRBV7-9, the J call TRBJ1-1; no firm D call. The CDR3 runs to 15 residues. The germline V gene has CDR1 SEHNR and CDR2 FQNEAQ (reference sequence). With 4 bases removed from V and 4 bases from J, the gap between germline ends came to 16 bases. CDR3 sequence (DNA): TGTGCCAGCAGCTCTAGAGACATTTCGATCACTGAAGCTTTCTTT. The encoded protein is CASSSRDISITEAFF.

This clonotype showed up many times. The chain combines TRBV6-4 with TRBJ2-7, with TRBD1 matching over 8 bases. J lost 2 bases, V lost 7 bases, and 4 bases had no gene match. Germline V gives CDR1 MRHNA, CDR2 SNTAGT. The length of the CDR3 is 13 residues. CDR3 amino acids: CASIQTGAYEQYF. For the CDR3, the DNA is TGTGCCAGCATCCAGACAGGGGCCTACGAGCAGTACTTC.

This clonotype showed up many times. The chain is built from TRBV10-3 and TRBJ1-1, with 8 nucleotides matching TRBD1. V was clipped by 8 bases and J by 3 bases; unmatched bases: 2. There are 12 residues in the CDR3. Germline V gene data show CDR1 as ENHRY and CDR2 as SYGVKD. The CDR3 DNA reads TGTGCCATCCAACAGGGGGACACTGAAGCTTTCTTT. Its translation: CAIQQGDTEAFF.

The CDR3 is CASSYSAGLPGANVLTF. CDR3 DNA sequence: TGTGCCAGCAGTTACTCGGCAGGCCTACCTGGGGCCAACGTCCTGACTTTC. The chain combines TRBV6-5 with TRBJ2-6; D remains unclear. CDR3 length: 17 residues. V lost 0 bases to trimming and J lost 2 bases, with 11 bases between them. In germline, CDR1 is MNHEY, CDR2 SVGAGI.

The J gene is TRBJ1-1, the V gene TRBV20-1; 7 nucleotides agree with TRBD1. Germline loops: CDR1 DFQATT, CDR2 SNEGSKA (reference sequence). The CDR3 covers 11 residues. J lost 7 bases, V lost 5 bases, and 4 bases had no gene match. The CDR3 sequence: CSAYSGGEAFF. The CDR3 nucleotides are TGCAGTGCTTACTCAGGGGGTGAAGCTTTCTTT.

In its sample, this clonotype was seen many times. The rearrangement joins TRBV3-1 to TRBJ2-5, with 9 nucleotides matching TRBD2. Germline values: CDR1 LGHDT, CDR2 YNNKEL (reference sequence). This CDR3 region has 15 residues. J gave up 5 bases and V 1 base, and 5 bases lay outside the gene matches. The CDR3 DNA is TGTGCCAGCAGCCAAGGAGCGGGAGGACGTGAGACCCAGTACTTC. Protein sequence: CASSQGAGGRETQYF.

This clonotype occurred many times. This rearrangement joins TRBV20-1 to TRBJ2-4, with D possibly matching TRBD2 (5 bases). Trimming cost V 3 bases and J 8 bases, with 8 bases left between them. This CDR3 has 11 amino acids. Germline CDR1 is DFQATT and CDR2 is SNEGSKA (reference sequence). CDR3 sequence (DNA): TGCAGTGCTAGTTCGGGATACATTCAGTACTTC. Its translation is CSASSGYIQYF.

This chain links TRBV2 with TRBJ2-7; TRBD1 might be the D (6 bases). Germline V CDR1 and CDR2: SNHLY, FYNNEI. The CDR3 runs to 11 residues. Trimming left V 6 bases short and J 7 bases short, with 10 bases between. The CDR3 sequence is CASRPDREQYF. Here the CDR3 DNA reads TGTGCCAGCAGACCCGACAGGGAGCAGTACTTC.

This clonotype was seen many times. V and J are TRBV28 and TRBJ2-7; TRBD1 matches at 8 bases. Germline V gives CDR1 MDHEN, CDR2 SYDVKM. The CDR3 extends over 19 amino acids. The J segment lost 3 bases and the V segment lost 6 bases, leaving 22 bases of the junction unmatched. The CDR3, as DNA: TGTGCCAGCAGCTGGGAGTCTGGGACAGGTGCATTCGGGGACTACGAGCAGTACTTC. It translates to CASSWESGTGAFGDYEQYF.

This clonotype was detected many times. The chain recombines TRBV7-3 with TRBJ1-1; D unclear. Trimming took off 2 bases at V and 1 base at J, with 11 bases between the two ends. Germline V CDR1 and CDR2: SGHTA, FQGTGA. The CDR3 runs to 15 residues. In DNA form, the CDR3 reads TGTGCCAGCAGCTTAGCCCCAGTAACGAACACTGAAGCTTTCTTT. Residues: CASSLAPVTNTEAFF.

This clonotype was seen ten or more times. The rearrangement joins TRBV6-2 or TRBV6-3 to TRBJ2-4; TRBD1 aligns across 11 bases. V lost 4 bases, J lost 7 bases, and 9 bases stayed unmatched. Germline CDR1 reads MNHEY; CDR2 reads SVGEGT. The length of the CDR3 is 16 residues. The CDR3: CASSFWTGGAKNIQYF. CDR3 DNA sequence: TGTGCCAGCAGTTTTTGGACAGGGGGCGCGAAGAACATTCAGTACTTC.

The chain has TRBV28 and TRBJ1-5; unclear D gene. CDR1 and CDR2 (germline): MDHEN, SYDVKM. The CDR3 consists of 16 residues. V lost 5 bases and J lost 1, with 15 bases in between. CDR3 sequence (DNA): TGTGCCAGCAGTCCACAGTGGGGTTGGAGCAATCAGCCCCAGCATTTT. Amino acid sequence: CASSPQWGWSNQPQHF.